Shown below are 32 T cell receptor beta chains from a single sample sequenced in a study of T cell responses to AZD1222 COVID-19 vaccine. Here immunoSEQ multiplex PCR was the method, and the copy in TCRdb shows in-frame clones only, minus some. This sample has about 150,000 clones, with roughly 90% found just once. This specimen was peripheral blood, taken on day 0 of MenACWY control vaccination. These receptors were taken from an adult in good health.

The chain carries TRBV20-1 and TRBJ2-3; D ambiguous. The CDR3 contains 11 residues. Germline CDR1 and CDR2: DFQATT and SNEGSKA (reference sequence). V gave up 8 bases and J gave up 6 bases, with 12 bases separating them. Here the CDR3 reads CSPSLWDTQYF. The CDR3 DNA reads TGCAGTCCATCACTATGGGATACGCAGTATTTT.

V usage is TRBV30 and J usage is TRBJ1-6; tentatively, D is TRBD1 (5 bases). Trimming took 0 bases from V and 10 from J, leaving 16 bases between them. Per the germline V gene, CDR1 is GTSNPN and CDR2 is SVGIG (reference sequence). The CDR3 consists of 15 residues. CDR3 bases: TGTGCCTGGAGTGTACCCGGGGGAGCCGGGTCACCCCTCCACTTT. Translated: CAWSVPGGAGSPLHF.

This clone was observed a handful of times. This CDR3 is CAAGRGNDEQYF. The CDR3 nucleotides are TGTGCCGCGGGCAGGGGGAACGACGAGCAGTACTTC. This chain uses TRBV18 with TRBJ2-7; 7 nucleotides agree with TRBD1. The germline V gene encodes CDR1 KGHSH and CDR2 LQKENI. This CDR3 comprises 12 residues. After removal of 11 bases from V and 5 bases from J, the junction contained 9 bases not matched to a gene.

The V gene is TRBV27, the J gene TRBJ1-4, with TRBD1 as a possible D gene (6 bases). CDR1 and CDR2 (germline): MNHEY, SMNVEV (reference sequence). The CDR3 is made up of 13 amino acids. Deletions cut 8 bases from V and 8 bases from J, with 15 bases between. The CDR3 is CASSRGGREKLFF. CDR3 bases: TGTGCCAGCTCCAGAGGGGGTAGGGAAAAACTGTTTTTT.

The V and J genes are TRBV7-9 and TRBJ2-5, with 10 bases that match TRBD2. There are 14 residues in the CDR3. V shed 7 bases and J 5 bases; nucleotides not matched to a gene: 7. Germline CDR1 and CDR2: SEHNR and FQNEAQ (reference sequence). The CDR3 nucleotides read TGTGCCAGCAAACAAGCGGGGGGGCGGGAGACCCAGTACTTC. Its translation is CASKQAGGRETQYF.

The chain combines TRBV29-1 with TRBJ1-2; 9 bases are shared with TRBD1. V shed 4 bases and J 5 bases; nucleotides not matched to a gene: 8. Germline CDR1 SQVTM, CDR2 ANQGSEA. The CDR3 extends over 14 amino acids. For the CDR3, the DNA is TGCAGCGTTGCCCCGGGACAGGGCGTTTATGGCTACACCTTC. Translating it yields CSVAPGQGVYGYTF.

The chain links TRBV5-1 to TRBJ1-5; D is ambiguous. Trimming pared 4 bases from V and 1 base from J, leaving 12 bases between. The CDR3 loop spans 15 amino acids. The germline CDR1 and CDR2 sequences are SGHRS and YFSETQ. CDR3 DNA: TGCGCCAGCAGCCCGGCCCCGGGGAGCAATCAGCCCCAGCATTTT. Amino acids: CASSPAPGSNQPQHF. The whole variable domain, filled in from reference TRBV5-1 and TRBJ1-5, reads KAGVTQTPRYLIKTRGQQVTLSCSPISGHRSVSWYQQTPGQGLQFLFEYFSETQRNKGNFPGRFSGRQFSNSRSEMNVSTLELGDSALYLCASSPAPGSNQPQHFGDGTRLSIL.

The chain recombines TRBV7-2 with TRBJ1-1, with D hard to call. The germline CDR1 and CDR2 sequences are SGHTA and FQGNSA. There are 15 residues in the CDR3. The ends were cut back, 4 bases at V and 10 bases at J, with 22 bases in the middle. Written as DNA, the CDR3 is TGTGCCAGCAGCTCCGTTTCTGGCGGGAGGTTTGGAGCTTTCTTT. Amino acid sequence: CASSSVSGGRFGAFF.

The sample holds one count of this clone. This chain links TRBV6-5 with TRBJ1-2; maybe TRBD1 (6 bases). Per germline, CDR1 MNHEY and CDR2 SVGAGI. The V end was cut by 4 bases, the J end by 4 bases, with 16 bases between. The CDR3 has 15 residues. The CDR3 is CASSSHRVSAYGYTF. In DNA, the CDR3 is TGTGCCAGCAGTTCCCACAGGGTATCCGCCTATGGCTACACCTTC.

The CDR3 region is CASNPKNTGTYGYTF. CDR3 nucleotide sequence: TGTGCCAGCAACCCCAAGAACACCGGGACCTATGGCTACACCTTC. The J gene is TRBJ1-2, the V gene TRBV5-6, with TRBD1 as a possible D gene (5 bases). Germline V gene data show CDR1 as SGHDT and CDR2 as YYEEEE. The CDR3 is 15 residues long. Deletions cut 6 bases from V and 4 bases from J, with 19 bases between.

This chain connects TRBV11-3 to TRBJ2-2; 8 bases match TRBD1. Trimming cost V 5 bases and J 5 bases; bases outside gene matches: 7. The CDR3 is 15 amino acids. In germline, CDR1 is SGHNT, CDR2 YENEEA. The CDR3: CASSPRTGMTGELFF. The CDR3 coding sequence is TGTGCCAGCAGCCCCCGGACAGGGATGACCGGGGAGCTGTTTTTT.

This chain joins TRBV10-3 and TRBJ1-1; 8 bases align to TRBD1. There are 11 residues in the CDR3. Germline V CDR1 and CDR2: ENHRY, SYGVKD. Trimming removed 10 bases from V and 7 bases from J; junction bases left unmatched: 5. CDR3 DNA sequence: TGTGCCACGACAGGGGCCCATGAAGCTTTCTTT. It translates to CATTGAHEAFF.

V gene TRBV29-1 combines with J gene TRBJ2-1, with D unresolved. CDR3 length: 13 amino acids. V dropped 1 base and J dropped 4 bases, with 8 bases sitting between them. Germline lookup yields CDR1 SQVTM and CDR2 ANQGSEA. The CDR3 coding sequence is TGCAGCGTTGAAGTTCTAGGGTACAATGAGCAGTTCTTC. Its protein product is CSVEVLGYNEQFF.

The J gene is TRBJ2-6, the V gene TRBV19; the D gene is possibly TRBD1 (5 bases). The CDR3 length is 18 residues. Germline-derived CDR1 and CDR2 are LNHDA and SQIVND (reference sequence). V was shortened by 3 bases and J by 6 bases, with 21 bases between the two germline ends. The CDR3 DNA sequence: TGTGCCAGTAGTATTCGACAGTGGTCGCCTGGGGTGGCCAACGTCCTGACTTTC. As protein: CASSIRQWSPGVANVLTF.

This clone is a singleton in its sample. The chain is built from TRBV18 and TRBJ1-4; D gene unclear. The CDR3 is made up of 15 amino acids. CDR1 is KGHSH, CDR2 LQKENI, per germline. Deletions cut 0 bases from V and 3 bases from J, with 8 bases between. CDR3: CASSPPNRANEKLFF. DNA of the CDR3: TGTGCCAGCTCACCACCGAATAGGGCTAATGAAAAACTGTTTTTT.

The rearrangement links TRBV6-2 or TRBV6-3 to TRBJ1-2, with unresolved D. Germline V CDR1 and CDR2: MNHEY, SVGEGT. CDR3 length: 12 residues. Trimming shortened V by 3 bases and J by 8 bases, and 10 bases separated the two germline ends. The CDR3 sequence: CASSYQVGGYTF. The CDR3 region has the DNA TGTGCCAGCAGTTATCAAGTAGGGGGCTACACCTTC.

The chain has TRBV7-8 and TRBJ1-2, with D possibly being TRBD1 (6 bases). Germline V gene data show CDR1 as SGHVS and CDR2 as FQNEAQ. This CDR3 is 14 amino acids long. V lost 3 bases, J lost 5 bases, and 13 bases lay in between. The CDR3 bases are TGTGCCAGCAGCTTCGGGGGCGTACAGTATGGCTACACCTTC. It translates to CASSFGGVQYGYTF.

The chain combines TRBV5-1 with TRBJ1-4; unclear D gene. The CDR3 covers 16 residues. Looked up from germline, CDR1 is SGHRS and CDR2 is YFSETQ. V dropped 0 bases and J dropped 9 bases, with 18 bases sitting between them. In DNA, the CDR3 is TGCGCCAGCAGCTTGGGAGGCGGTCCGAACGGGAAAAAACTGTTTTTT. It translates to CASSLGGGPNGKKLFF.

The chain uses TRBV5-6 and TRBJ1-5, with D perhaps TRBD1 (5 bases). Between the trimmed V and J ends, which lost 0 bases and 3 bases, there was a span of 10 bases. This CDR3 contains 15 residues. Germline loops: CDR1 SGHDT, CDR2 YYEEEE. The CDR3 region has the DNA TGTGCCAGCAGCTTGGCAGGGTACCCCAATCAGCCCCAGCATTTT. Translating gives CASSLAGYPNQPQHF.

This chain connects TRBV19 to TRBJ1-6, with 9 positions matching TRBD1. The CDR3 has 16 amino acids. In germline, CDR1 is LNHDA, CDR2 SQIVND (reference sequence). Unmatched junction bases numbered 9, after V lost 5 bases and J lost 7 bases. CDR3 in DNA: TGTGCCAGTAGTCCAGACCCGGACAGGGGAAATTCACCCCTCCACTTT. Translation gives CASSPDPDRGNSPLHF.

The chain employs TRBV20-1 and TRBJ2-5; unclear D gene. There are 11 residues in the CDR3. Germline lookup yields CDR1 DFQATT and CDR2 SNEGSKA (reference sequence). Trimming took off 5 bases at V and 4 bases at J, with 8 bases between the two ends. In DNA, the CDR3 is TGCAGTGCTGGGTGGAGAGAGACCCAGTACTTC. As protein: CSAGWRETQYF.

This clone appeared a single time. The V call is TRBV5-6, the J call TRBJ1-4; D uncertain. V was pared by 0 bases and J by 12 bases, with 18 bases between. The CDR3 consists of 15 residues. Germline V gene lookup returns CDR1 SGHDT and CDR2 YYEEEE. CDR3 amino acids: CASSLVHAIQPQLFF. The CDR3 DNA sequence: TGTGCCAGCAGCTTGGTCCATGCAATCCAGCCCCAACTGTTTTTT.

This chain uses TRBV5-1 with TRBJ2-3; a weak D match, TRBD1 (5 bases). Trimming removed 7 bases from V and 1 base from J, with 13 bases in between. Per germline, CDR1 SGHRS and CDR2 YFSETQ. This CDR3 is built from 14 residues. The CDR3 sequence: CASQTAKGTDTQYF. CDR3 nucleotides: TGCGCCAGCCAGACAGCGAAGGGCACAGATACGCAGTATTTT.

This chain uses TRBV6-5 with TRBJ1-3; no definite D call. CDR1 is MNHEY and CDR2 is SVGAGI in the germline V gene. V lost 0 bases and J 0 bases, leaving 9 bases between the germline ends. The CDR3 is made up of 16 amino acids. DNA for the CDR3: TGTGCCAGCAGTTACTCGACGGGGAGCTCTGGAAACACCATATATTTT. Its translation: CASSYSTGSSGNTIYF.

This clone was counted a few times. The V call is TRBV28, the J call TRBJ1-2, with a tentative D call TRBD1 (5 bases). The CDR3 runs 13 residues. V lost 11 bases and J 5 bases, leaving 18 bases between the germline ends. Germline CDR1 reads MDHEN; CDR2 reads SYDVKM. As DNA, the CDR3 is TGTGCCCTTCGGGACCCCCGGGGTTATGGCTACACCTTC. It encodes CALRDPRGYGYTF.

The J gene is TRBJ1-1, the V gene TRBV18, with 7 positions matching TRBD1. CDR1 is KGHSH, CDR2 LQKENI, per germline. V trimming: 6 bases; J trimming: 1 base; junction bases outside the gene matches: 8. The CDR3 spans 15 residues. CDR3 in DNA: TGTGCCAGCTCTCTAAGACAGGGCAAGAACACTGAAGCTTTCTTT. It specifies CASSLRQGKNTEAFF. The entire variable domain, with the rest obtained from reference TRBV18 and TRBJ1-1, is as follows: NAGVMQNPRHLVRRRGQEARLRCSPMKGHSHVYWYRQLPEEGLKFMVYLQKENIIDESGMPKERFSAEFPKEGPSILRIQQVVRGDSAAYFCASSLRQGKNTEAFFGQGTRLTVV.

This clone turned up a few times. J is TRBJ1-1 and V is TRBV6-5; the match to TRBD1 covers 7 bases. V trimming: 6 bases; J trimming: 4 bases; junction bases outside the gene matches: 8. Germline-derived CDR1 and CDR2 are MNHEY and SVGAGI. The CDR3 loop spans 14 amino acids. Here the CDR3 reads CASRASTGLTEAFF. In DNA, the CDR3 is TGTGCCAGCAGGGCCTCGACAGGGCTCACTGAAGCTTTCTTT.

The V call is TRBV7-8, the J call TRBJ1-5; D possibly corresponds to TRBD1 (5 bases). The CDR3 consists of 15 residues. CDR1 and CDR2 (germline): SGHVS, FQNEAQ. V lost 5 bases and J 3 bases, leaving 14 bases between the germline ends. The CDR3 reads CASSPSGTPNQPQHF. The DNA of the CDR3 is TGTGCCAGCAGCCCCTCGGGGACCCCCAATCAGCCCCAGCATTTT.

This sequence joins TRBV5-4 and TRBJ2-1; TRBD1 is a possible D gene (6 bases). V was trimmed by 0 bases and J by 4 bases, leaving 11 bases between them. There are 15 residues in the CDR3. The V gene's germline CDR1 is SGHNT and CDR2 YYREEE (reference sequence). CDR3 protein: CASSLEGVRYNEQFF. In nucleotides, the CDR3 is TGTGCCAGCAGCTTGGAGGGGGTTCGTTACAATGAGCAGTTCTTC.

This chain joins TRBV11-1 and TRBJ2-2, with 9 bases that match TRBD2. CDR1 and CDR2 from the germline V gene are SGHAT and FQDESV (reference sequence). The CDR3 consists of 14 residues. After removal of 5 bases from V and 7 bases from J, the junction contained 5 bases not matched to a gene. CDR3 residues: CASSTTSGHGELFF. Here the CDR3 DNA reads TGTGCCAGCAGCACGACTAGCGGCCACGGGGAGCTGTTTTTT.

The chain couples TRBV5-5 to TRBJ1-4, with TRBD1 as a possible D gene (5 bases). Germline CDR1 is SGHKS and CDR2 is YYEKEE (reference sequence). Between the trimmed V and J ends, which lost 0 bases and 0 bases, there was a span of 18 bases. This CDR3 contains 19 residues. The CDR3 DNA follows: TGTGCCAGCAGCTTGGTACTAGGGACCCGAACAGCAACTAATGAAAAACTGTTTTTT. This codes for CASSLVLGTRTATNEKLFF. The whole variable domain, remainder taken from reference TRBV5-5 and TRBJ1-4, is DAGVTQSPTHLIKTRGQQVTLRCSPISGHKSVSWYQQVLGQGPQFIFQYYEKEERGRGNFPDRFSARQFPNYSSELNVNALLLGDSALYLCASSLVLGTRTATNEKLFFGSGTQLSVL.

This clone is a singleton in its sample. The rearrangement uses TRBV4-3 and TRBJ1-3, with a weak D call TRBD1 (5 bases). CDR3 size: 17 residues. The germline CDR1 and CDR2 sequences are LGHNA and YSLEER. Deletions cut 2 bases from V and 3 bases from J, with 17 bases between. CDR3 DNA sequence: TGCGCCAGCAGCCAACAGGAACAGGCCGCGGGTGGAAACACCATATATTTT. It encodes CASSQQEQAAGGNTIYF.